One sample yielded the 31 T cell receptor beta chains listed below, sequenced in a study of shared T cell receptors in the human thymus. The assay was immunoSEQ multiplex PCR, and TCRdb's table has in-frame clones only and misses some. The sample includes roughly 550,000 clones, approximately 78% seen only once; the top ten take more than 0.01%. In addition, the sample was reused for a study of human thymus T cells.

Sequenced: thymocytes. The receptors shown here come from a boy in the first two years of life with a congenital heart defect.

V gene TRBV5-6 combines with J gene TRBJ1-4, with 10 nucleotides matching TRBD1. The CDR3 loop spans 15 amino acids. V shed 4 bases, J shed 8 bases, and the junction held 8 bases outside the gene matches. Per the germline V gene, CDR1 is SGHDT and CDR2 is YYEEEE. DNA for the CDR3: TGTGCCAGCAGCGATTCCGGGACAGGGGAGGAAAAACTGTTTTTT. Translating it yields CASSDSGTGEEKLFF.

The gene calls are TRBV6-1 and TRBJ1-3; 7 nucleotides align to TRBD1. The length of the CDR3 is 15 residues. The germline V gene has CDR1 MNHNS and CDR2 SASEGT. J gave up 6 bases and V 6 bases, and 11 bases lay outside the gene matches. CDR3 residues: CASSDTPDRVNTIYF. CDR3 bases: TGTGCCAGCAGCGACACCCCCGACAGGGTAAACACCATATATTTT.

This clone has more than one count but fewer than ten. The gene calls are TRBV29-1 and TRBJ2-2; D is uncertain. This CDR3 contains 12 residues. Germline V lookup: CDR1 SQVTM, CDR2 ANQGSEA. V lost 4 bases and J 8 bases, leaving 11 bases between the germline ends. CDR3 nucleotides: TGCAGCGTTGGAGGTAGAACGGGGGAGCTGTTTTTT. Translated, it gives CSVGGRTGELFF.

The chain is built from TRBV15 and TRBJ2-7; 11 bases agree with TRBD2. The trim removed 3 bases at V and 3 bases at J, leaving 13 bases unmatched. Germline CDR1 is LNHNV and CDR2 is YYDKDF (reference sequence). This CDR3 region has 18 residues. The CDR3 loop is CATSRTRGRGTSGYEQYF. The CDR3 DNA is TGTGCCACCAGCAGGACCCGTGGCCGTGGGACTAGCGGCTACGAGCAGTACTTC.

This chain links TRBV11-2 with TRBJ2-7; no clear D gene. The germline V and J ends were trimmed by 5 bases and 5 bases, with 13 bases remaining between them. Germline loops: CDR1 SGHAT, CDR2 FQNNGV. This CDR3 spans 13 amino acids. CDR3 sequence: CASSPHASHEQYF. Here the CDR3 DNA reads TGTGCCAGCAGCCCCCATGCAAGCCACGAGCAGTACTTC.

J is TRBJ1-1 and V is TRBV15; 9 bases agree with TRBD1. The CDR3 spans 16 residues. Trimming at V came to 3 bases and at J to 2 bases, leaving 7 bases not matched to a gene. Germline loops: CDR1 LNHNV, CDR2 YYDKDF (reference sequence). CDR3 loop: CATSRGTGGTNTEAFF. Written as DNA, the CDR3 is TGTGCCACCAGCAGGGGAACAGGGGGCACTAACACTGAAGCTTTCTTT.

The J gene is TRBJ2-1, the V gene TRBV27, with TRBD2 identical over 13 bases. CDR3 size: 13 residues. With 5 bases clipped from V and 14 bases from J, the junction kept 6 bases outside the gene matches. CDR1 is MNHEY and CDR2 is SMNVEV in the germline V gene (reference sequence). The CDR3 coding sequence is TGTGCCAGCAGTCCCGGGACTAGCGGGACTGAGTTCTTC. Translated: CASSPGTSGTEFF.

This clone was seen only a few times. The V and J genes are TRBV27 and TRBJ1-2; 12 nucleotides agree with TRBD1. The CDR3 has 14 amino acids. Germline CDR1 and CDR2: MNHEY and SMNVEV (reference sequence). V lost 8 bases to trimming and J lost 2 bases; unmatched junction nucleotides: 3. DNA of the CDR3: TGTGCCAGCGGCGGGACAGGGGGCAACTATGGCTACACCTTC. Encoded protein: CASGGTGGNYGYTF.

The rearrangement joins TRBV7-9 to TRBJ2-1; TRBD2 matches 9 bases. J lost 3 bases, V lost 4 bases, and 7 bases had no gene match. Germline V CDR1 and CDR2: SEHNR, FQNEAQ (reference sequence). This CDR3 has 16 amino acids. The DNA for the CDR3 is TGTGCCAGCAGCTCCCCTGAGCGGGGGGACTACAATGAGCAGTTCTTC. Amino acid sequence: CASSSPERGDYNEQFF.

V gene TRBV5-4 combines with J gene TRBJ2-3; TRBD2 agrees at 11 bases. V lost 4 bases and J lost 9; bases outside the gene matches: 13. CDR1 and CDR2 (germline): SGHNT, YYREEE (reference sequence). The CDR3 length is 16 residues. The CDR3 DNA sequence: TGTGCCAGCAGCCCGGGGACTAGCGGACGGCACACGACGCAGTATTTT. Translated, it gives CASSPGTSGRHTTQYF.

The V call is TRBV10-3, the J call TRBJ2-7; 7 nucleotides line up with TRBD2. The germline gives CDR1 ENHRY, CDR2 SYGVKD. CDR3 length: 14 residues. The V gene end was trimmed by 4 bases and the J gene end by 2 bases; junction bases not matched to a gene: 5. For the CDR3, the DNA is TGTGCCATCAGTGGTAGCGGGCTTGCCTACGAGCAGTACTTC. Translated, it gives CAISGSGLAYEQYF.

This chain uses TRBV7-9 with TRBJ2-7; 12 nucleotides align to TRBD2. This CDR3 is built from 15 residues. CDR1 and CDR2 (germline): SEHNR, FQNEAQ (reference sequence). V shed 4 bases and J 4 bases; nucleotides not matched to a gene: 5. The CDR3 reads CASSSRLAGVYEQYF. The CDR3 DNA follows: TGTGCCAGCAGCTCGAGACTAGCGGGAGTGTACGAGCAGTACTTC. The whole variable domain, filled in from reference TRBV7-9 and TRBJ2-7, reads DTGVSQNPRHKITKRGQNVTFRCDPISEHNRLYWYRQTLGQGPEFLTYFQNEAQLEKSRLLSDRFSAERPKGSFSTLEIQRTEQGDSAMYLCASSSRLAGVYEQYFGPGTRLTVT.

V is TRBV2 and J is TRBJ2-3; 11 bases map to TRBD2. Trimming at V came to 2 bases and at J to 2 bases, leaving 9 bases not matched to a gene. The CDR3 totals 18 residues. Germline V gives CDR1 SNHLY, CDR2 FYNNEI. This chain's CDR3 is CASSEILAGAPFTDTQYF. CDR3 sequence (DNA): TGTGCCAGCAGTGAAATACTAGCGGGAGCCCCTTTCACAGATACGCAGTATTTT.

This rearrangement joins TRBV5-6 to TRBJ1-2; a possible D gene is TRBD1 (6 bases). Trimming shortened V by 4 bases and J by 5 bases, and 12 bases separated the two germline ends. CDR1 and CDR2 (germline): SGHDT, YYEEEE. The CDR3 runs to 13 residues. This chain's CDR3 is CASSQDRAYGYTF. CDR3 nucleotide sequence: TGTGCCAGCAGCCAGGACAGAGCATATGGCTACACCTTC.

The CDR3 protein is CASSQTSGIYRGSSYEQYF. Here the CDR3 DNA reads TGTGCCAGCAGCCAGACTAGCGGGATTTACAGGGGGAGCTCCTACGAGCAGTACTTC. The V call is TRBV4-2, the J call TRBJ2-7; 11 positions agree with TRBD2. Germline V gene sequence: CDR1 LGHNA, CDR2 YNFKEQ. Germline trimming cut 3 bases from V and 0 bases from J; bases unmatched to any gene: 13. The CDR3 covers 19 residues.

This chain joins TRBV4-3 and TRBJ2-4, with a possible D match to TRBD1 (6 bases). Germline assignment: CDR1 LGHNA and CDR2 YSLEER. Trimming left V 5 bases short and J 0 bases short, with 14 bases between. The CDR3 contains 16 residues. The CDR3 sequence is CASSSQGSLAKNIQYF. The CDR3 coding sequence is TGCGCCAGCAGCTCCCAGGGGTCGTTAGCCAAAAACATTCAGTACTTC.

The genes are TRBV6-5 and TRBJ2-7, with D possibly TRBD2 on 6 matching bases. V was trimmed by 6 bases and J by 0 bases, leaving 15 bases between them. Germline-derived CDR1 and CDR2 are MNHEY and SVGAGI. The CDR3 is made up of 15 amino acids. The DNA for the CDR3 is TGTGCCAGCAGCCCCATCGCGGGAAACTCCTACGAGCAGTACTTC. Translating it yields CASSPIAGNSYEQYF.

The chain joins TRBV4-1 to TRBJ2-5; maybe TRBD2 (5 bases). V gave up 1 base and J gave up 1 base, with 7 bases separating them. The CDR3 consists of 14 residues. CDR1 and CDR2 from the germline V gene are MGHRA and YSYEKL. Here the CDR3 reads CASSQARVQETQYF. The CDR3 region has the DNA TGCGCCAGCAGCCAAGCGAGGGTCCAAGAGACCCAGTACTTC.

This clone has only one observation. V gene TRBV29-1 combines with J gene TRBJ2-1; the match to TRBD2 covers 10 bases. The V gene end was trimmed by 1 base and the J gene end by 9 bases; junction bases not matched to a gene: 9. The CDR3 runs to 15 residues. Germline CDR1 reads SQVTM; CDR2 reads ANQGSEA. CDR3 loop: CSVEVNGASGSEQFF. CDR3 DNA: TGCAGCGTTGAAGTTAACGGGGCTAGCGGGAGTGAGCAGTTCTTC.

In nucleotides, the CDR3 is TGTGCCTGGAGTCGAGAGTCCTACAATGAGCAGTTCTTC. Protein product: CAWSRESYNEQFF. V gene TRBV30 combines with J gene TRBJ2-1; D is ambiguous. The CDR3 contains 13 residues. Trimming pared 2 bases from V and 1 base from J, leaving 6 bases between. Germline assignment: CDR1 GTSNPN and CDR2 SVGIG (reference sequence).

The chain carries TRBV29-1 and TRBJ2-7, with unresolved D. Looked up from germline, CDR1 is SQVTM and CDR2 is ANQGSEA. The CDR3 contains 11 residues. Trimming took off 4 bases at V and 5 bases at J, with 9 bases between the two ends. The CDR3 region has the DNA TGCAGCGTTGGAGATCCTCACGAGCAGTACTTC. Its protein is CSVGDPHEQYF.

This clone has only a few counts. The chain uses TRBV4-3 and TRBJ2-1; D is possibly TRBD2 (5 bases). The CDR3 is 17 amino acids. The V end was cut by 0 bases, the J end by 5 bases, with 17 bases between. Germline CDR1 and CDR2: LGHNA and YSLEER. Written as DNA, the CDR3 is TGCGCCAGCAGCCAAGAGCAAGGAGAGGGCCGGAACAATGAGCAGTTCTTC. Its translation: CASSQEQGEGRNNEQFF.

This clone was counted a few times. The chain links TRBV28 to TRBJ2-7; TRBD1 might be the D (7 bases). Per the germline V gene, CDR1 is MDHEN and CDR2 is SYDVKM. V dropped 7 bases and J dropped 1 base, with 20 bases sitting between them. CDR3 size: 16 residues. The CDR3 sequence: CASKPLLAGGSYEQYF. The CDR3 coding sequence is TGTGCCAGCAAACCCCTTTTGGCAGGGGGGTCCTACGAGCAGTACTTC.

The chain is built from TRBV30 and TRBJ2-3; unclear D gene. The V end was cut by 0 bases, the J end by 0 bases, with 7 bases between. The germline V gene has CDR1 GTSNPN and CDR2 SVGIG (reference sequence). There are 14 residues in the CDR3. In DNA form, the CDR3 reads TGTGCCTGGAGTGTAGCGAGTAGCACAGATACGCAGTATTTT. Protein sequence: CAWSVASSTDTQYF.

The chain carries TRBV6-5 and TRBJ1-2; TRBD1 is a possible D gene (5 bases). The CDR3 extends over 14 amino acids. Trimming pared 7 bases from V and 0 bases from J, leaving 12 bases between. CDR1 and CDR2 from the germline V gene are MNHEY and SVGAGI. CDR3 residues: CASTIRDSNYGYTF. The CDR3 nucleotides read TGTGCCAGCACGATCCGGGACTCTAACTATGGCTACACCTTC.

The chain has TRBV16 and TRBJ2-7; D is undetermined. CDR1 is KGHSY, CDR2 FQNENV, per germline. Trimming shortened V by 0 bases and J by 0 bases, and 9 bases separated the two germline ends. The CDR3 is 15 residues long. The CDR3 region is CASSQSTASSYEQYF. The CDR3 bases are TGTGCCAGCAGCCAATCAACAGCCTCCTCCTACGAGCAGTACTTC. Based on the CDR3 plus reference TRBV16 and TRBJ2-7, the full variable domain is GEEVAQTPKHLVRGEGQKAKLYCAPIKGHSYVFWYQQVLKNEFKFLISFQNENVFDETGMPKERFSAKCLPNSPCSLEIQATKLEDSAVYFCASSQSTASSYEQYFGPGTRLTVT.

The chain carries TRBV12-5 and TRBJ2-5; 8 positions agree with TRBD1. After removal of 6 bases from V and 4 bases from J, the junction contained 16 bases not matched to a gene. The CDR3 contains 17 residues. CDR1 and CDR2 from the germline V gene are LGHNT and FRNRAP. Written as DNA, the CDR3 is TGTGCTAGTGGGATCACCTTGTCCACAGGGGGGAGAGAGACCCAGTACTTC. Protein sequence: CASGITLSTGGRETQYF.

V and J are TRBV5-6 and TRBJ1-5, with TRBD1 identical over 9 bases. J gave up 10 bases and V 4 bases, and 9 bases lay outside the gene matches. There are 14 residues in the CDR3. Germline V lookup: CDR1 SGHDT, CDR2 YYEEEE. The CDR3 loop is CASSHGQGSNPQHF. DNA for the CDR3: TGTGCCAGCAGCCACGGACAGGGGTCTAATCCCCAGCATTTT.

The rearrangement uses TRBV28 and TRBJ1-4; TRBD1 might be the D (6 bases). V lost 5 bases, J lost 4 bases, and 17 bases lay in between. From germline, CDR1 is MDHEN and CDR2 SYDVKM. The CDR3 is 16 amino acids. The CDR3 DNA reads as TGTGCCAGCAGTCTCCAAACAGGGTCAAATAATGAAAAACTGTTTTTT. It translates to CASSLQTGSNNEKLFF.

The chain is built from TRBV5-4 and TRBJ2-5, with 10 bases identical to TRBD1. CDR1 SGHNT and CDR2 YYREEE come from the germline V gene (reference sequence). V lost 3 bases to trimming and J lost 5 bases; unmatched junction nucleotides: 7. CDR3 length equals 15 residues. CDR3 loop: CASSSGDRGEETQYF. The CDR3 DNA is TGTGCCAGCAGCTCGGGGGACAGGGGCGAGGAGACCCAGTACTTC. Combining the CDR3 with reference TRBV5-4 and TRBJ2-5 gives the whole variable domain ETGVTQSPTHLIKTRGQQVTLRCSSQSGHNTVSWYQQALGQGPQFIFQYYREEENGRGNFPPRFSGLQFPNYSSELNVNALELDDSALYLCASSSGDRGEETQYFGPGTRLLVL.

The chain employs TRBV5-1 and TRBJ2-7; D may be TRBD2 (5 bases). With 0 bases removed from V and 3 bases from J, the gap between germline ends came to 10 bases. This CDR3 contains 14 residues. The V gene's germline CDR1 is SGHRS and CDR2 YFSETQ. The CDR3 here is CASSLGERRYEQYF. CDR3 in DNA: TGCGCCAGCAGCTTGGGGGAGCGCCGCTACGAGCAGTACTTC.